Listed here are 27 T cell receptor beta chains from one sample, sequenced in a study of blood T cell repertoires in COVID-19. Assay: immunoSEQ multiplex PCR; the TCRdb copy retains only in-frame clones and omits some. In the table there are 250,000 to 400,000 clones, 88% of which are singletons. Source material: peripheral blood. The receptors come from a woman aged 25-40 years with COVID-19, enrolled during active disease.

The V and J genes are TRBV28 and TRBJ1-1; D gene ambiguous. Trimming cost V 5 bases and J 13 bases, with 17 bases left between them. Germline V lookup: CDR1 MDHEN, CDR2 SYDVKM. The CDR3 has 12 residues. The CDR3 bases are TGTGCCAGCAGTCAGGCCCTACACCCGAATTTCTTT. Protein sequence: CASSQALHPNFF.

This sequence joins TRBV5-1 and TRBJ1-1; a weak D match, TRBD1 (6 bases). The CDR3 runs 14 residues. Between the trimmed V and J ends, which lost 4 bases and 6 bases, there was a span of 16 bases. From germline, CDR1 is SGHRS and CDR2 YFSETQ. CDR3 protein: CASSRQGPVAEAFF. The CDR3 DNA is TGCGCCAGCAGCAGGCAGGGGCCTGTAGCTGAAGCTTTCTTT.

The chain carries TRBV21-1 and TRBJ1-5; the D call in the table, TRBD1, was not verified against the DNA. TRBV21-1 is annotated as a pseudogene. The CDR3 has 15 amino acids. CDR3 residues: CASSKSGDTNQPQHF. In DNA, the CDR3 is TGTGCCAGCAGCAAATCTGGGGACACCAATCAGCCCCAGCATTTT.

The chain has TRBV2 and TRBJ2-1; maybe TRBD2 (5 bases). Germline assignment: CDR1 SNHLY and CDR2 FYNNEI. This CDR3 is built from 13 residues. The CDR3 DNA sequence: TGTGCAACCGGGGAAATTTCCTACAATGAGCAGTTCTTC. Its translation: CATGEISYNEQFF.

The chain couples TRBV7-2 to TRBJ2-3; 10 positions match TRBD2. After removal of 0 bases from V and 1 base from J, the junction contained 1 base not matched to a gene. Looked up from germline, CDR1 is SGHTA and CDR2 is FQGNSA. The CDR3 runs to 16 residues. CDR3 residues: CASSLALAGGTDTQYF. The CDR3 coding sequence is TGTGCCAGCAGCTTAGCTCTAGCGGGGGGCACAGATACGCAGTATTTT.

The chain recombines TRBV19 with TRBJ1-1, with 10 bases matching TRBD1. Germline-derived CDR1 and CDR2 are LNHDA and SQIVND (reference sequence). The CDR3 runs to 13 residues. J was trimmed by 6 bases and V by 6 bases; bases with no gene match: 4. DNA of the CDR3: TGTGCCAGTAGAGGGACAGGGGACGCTGAAGCTTTCTTT. Its translation is CASRGTGDAEAFF.

This chain connects TRBV28 to TRBJ1-4; tentative D call: TRBD1 (5 bases). From germline, CDR1 is MDHEN and CDR2 SYDVKM. The CDR3 covers 15 residues. V lost 5 bases and J lost 4, with 14 bases in between. The CDR3 bases are TGTGCCAGCAGTCCCGTGGGGCAGCATAATGAAAAACTGTTTTTT. Amino acids: CASSPVGQHNEKLFF.

The rearrangement links TRBV7-9 to TRBJ2-3, with D perhaps matching TRBD2 (5 bases). V was trimmed by 5 bases and J by 0 bases, leaving 21 bases between them. The CDR3 sequence is 18 residues long. Germline CDR1 is SEHNR and CDR2 is FQNEAQ (reference sequence). CDR3 residues: CASSLRPGKTDSTDTQYF. The CDR3 DNA reads as TGTGCCAGCAGCCTACGACCGGGAAAGACCGATAGCACAGATACGCAGTATTTT.

The chain recombines TRBV20-1 with TRBJ1-5; D gene uncertain. Germline V lookup: CDR1 DFQATT, CDR2 SNEGSKA (reference sequence). V lost 3 bases, J lost 8 bases, and 8 bases lay in between. CDR3 length: 11 amino acids. Here the CDR3 reads CSASRVEPQHF. DNA of the CDR3: TGCAGTGCTAGTCGGGTTGAGCCCCAGCATTTT.

The chain links TRBV6-5 to TRBJ1-5; D call uncertain. The CDR3 is made up of 13 amino acids. Trimming shortened V by 8 bases and J by 4 bases, and 12 bases separated the two germline ends. The V gene's germline CDR1 is MNHEY and CDR2 SVGAGI. The CDR3 loop reads CASGLQWNQPQHF. The CDR3 DNA follows: TGTGCCAGCGGCTTACAGTGGAATCAGCCCCAGCATTTT.

The chain is built from TRBV13 and TRBJ1-1, with 7 bases identical to TRBD1. The CDR3 is 14 residues long. Germline V gene data show CDR1 as PRHDT and CDR2 as FYEKMQ (reference sequence). The V segment lost 0 bases and the J segment 8 bases; nucleotides outside the gene matches: 6. Written as DNA, the CDR3 is TGTGCCAGCAGCTTAGGGCTCCTAGGGGGCGAAGCTTTCTTT. It specifies CASSLGLLGGEAFF. The whole variable domain, filled in from reference TRBV13 and TRBJ1-1, reads AAGVIQSPRHLIKEKRETATLKCYPIPRHDTVYWYQQGPGQDPQFLISFYEKMQSDKGSIPDRFSAQQFSDYHSELNMSSLELGDSALYFCASSLGLLGGEAFFGQGTRLTVV.

V usage is TRBV5-1 and J usage is TRBJ1-4; TRBD1 agrees at 10 bases. The CDR3 spans 14 residues. The germline CDR1 and CDR2 sequences are SGHRS and YFSETQ. After removal of 5 bases from V and 7 bases from J, the junction contained 5 bases not matched to a gene. The CDR3, as DNA: TGCGCCAGCAGTCCCGGGACAGGGGTTGAAAAACTGTTTTTT. Translation: CASSPGTGVEKLFF.

The chain recombines TRBV28 with TRBJ1-2; TRBD1 matches 7 bases. Losses at the gene ends were 10 bases for V and 6 bases for J; bases not matched to a gene: 26. This CDR3 spans 18 amino acids. Germline loops: CDR1 MDHEN, CDR2 SYDVKM. As DNA, the CDR3 is TGTGCCACCCAGGGGGGAGGCTTAGCACTCTCCCGCGGGGATGGCTACACCTTC. Translated: CATQGGGLALSRGDGYTF.

This clone was recorded a few times. The rearrangement joins TRBV5-5 to TRBJ2-5; 7 bases are a match to TRBD2. This CDR3 has 16 residues. V lost 4 bases to trimming and J lost 5 bases; unmatched junction nucleotides: 14. Per the germline V gene, CDR1 is SGHKS and CDR2 is YYEKEE (reference sequence). The CDR3 region is CASSQTSTGREETQYF. The DNA of the CDR3 is TGTGCCAGCAGCCAGACGAGTACCGGGCGGGAGGAGACCCAGTACTTC.

The chain joins TRBV5-4 to TRBJ2-7; the match to TRBD2 covers 7 bases. V was clipped by 0 bases and J by 0 bases; unmatched bases: 3. CDR1 SGHNT and CDR2 YYREEE come from the germline V gene (reference sequence). The CDR3 spans 15 residues. This CDR3 reads CASSLGLASSYEQYF. The CDR3 DNA reads TGTGCCAGCAGCTTGGGACTAGCCAGCTCCTACGAGCAGTACTTC.

The chain couples TRBV19 to TRBJ1-2; TRBD1 might be the D (6 bases). CDR3 size: 14 residues. Looked up from germline, CDR1 is LNHDA and CDR2 is SQIVND (reference sequence). The V gene lost 3 bases and the J gene lost 1 base, with 9 bases spanning the gap. Here the CDR3 reads CASSILDSNYGYTF. The CDR3 coding sequence is TGTGCCAGTAGTATTCTGGACAGTAACTATGGCTACACCTTC. The full variable domain, with the rest looked up from reference TRBV19 and TRBJ1-2, is DGGITQSPKYLFRKEGQNVTLSCEQNLNHDAMYWYRQDPGQGLRLIYYSQIVNDFQKGDIAEGYSVSREKKESFPLTVTSAQKNPTAFYLCASSILDSNYGYTFGSGTRLTVV.

V and J are TRBV7-8 and TRBJ1-2, with 11 nucleotides matching TRBD1. Per the germline V gene, CDR1 is SGHVS and CDR2 is FQNEAQ. This CDR3 spans 16 amino acids. V dropped 2 bases and J dropped 3; count of bases not matched to a gene: 5. This CDR3 is CASSLILGQGDYGYTF. The CDR3 DNA is TGTGCCAGCAGCTTAATACTGGGACAGGGGGACTATGGCTACACCTTC.

The chain is built from TRBV5-5 and TRBJ2-1; D might be TRBD1 (5 bases). CDR3 length: 14 residues. The germline gives CDR1 SGHKS, CDR2 YYEKEE (reference sequence). Between the trimmed V and J ends, which lost 4 bases and 9 bases, there was a span of 17 bases. The CDR3 region is CASSTQTADVEQFF. The CDR3, as DNA: TGTGCCAGCAGCACTCAGACAGCCGATGTTGAGCAGTTCTTC. Complete variable domain (other parts from reference TRBV5-5 and TRBJ2-1): DAGVTQSPTHLIKTRGQQVTLRCSPISGHKSVSWYQQVLGQGPQFIFQYYEKEERGRGNFPDRFSARQFPNYSSELNVNALLLGDSALYLCASSTQTADVEQFFGPGTRLTVL.

With regard to this clone: The sample carries other DNA sequences with the same CDR3. The rearrangement uses TRBV12-3 or TRBV12-4 and TRBJ1-2, with D perhaps TRBD1 (5 bases). The germline V and J ends were trimmed by 3 bases and 2 bases, with 7 bases remaining between them. CDR3 size: 13 residues. The CDR3 loop is CASSFRTNYGYTF. The CDR3 DNA reads as TGTGCCAGCAGTTTTCGGACAAACTATGGCTACACCTTC.

The chain has TRBV6-5 and TRBJ1-2; the D gene is possibly TRBD1 (6 bases). Trimming cost V 2 bases and J 6 bases, with 13 bases left between them. Germline V gene sequence: CDR1 MNHEY, CDR2 SVGAGI. CDR3 length: 14 residues. The CDR3 spells CASSYLGQSNGYTF. The CDR3 DNA is TGTGCCAGCAGTTACCTGGGACAATCGAATGGCTACACCTTC.

This clone was counted a single time. The chain links TRBV6-8 to TRBJ2-2, with 12 nucleotides matching TRBD2. V was pared by 8 bases and J by 2 bases, with 9 bases of the junction left unmatched. Germline assignment: CDR1 MNHGY and CDR2 SAAAGT. The CDR3 has 17 residues. This chain's CDR3 is CASVLAGGLPNTGELFF. The CDR3 DNA reads TGTGCCAGCGTACTAGCGGGGGGTCTACCCAACACCGGGGAGCTGTTTTTT.

J is TRBJ2-7 and V is TRBV5-1; the D is unclear. V was shortened by 5 bases and J by 4 bases, with 13 bases between the two germline ends. This CDR3 region has 13 residues. Germline CDR1 SGHRS, CDR2 YFSETQ. This CDR3 reads CASSVFTGYEQYF. CDR3 nucleotide sequence: TGCGCCAGCAGTGTCTTCACGGGTTACGAGCAGTACTTC.

This clone was found once. This sample includes further DNA sequences coding for the same CDR3. This sequence joins TRBV7-9 and TRBJ2-5; maybe TRBD1 (5 bases). This CDR3 has 14 residues. Trimming left V 1 base short and J 5 bases short, with 11 bases between. Germline V gene data show CDR1 as SEHNR and CDR2 as FQNEAQ (reference sequence). The CDR3 region has the DNA TGTGCCAGCAGCTTAGAGTCAGGGATTGAGACCCAGTACTTC. Translation gives CASSLESGIETQYF.

The chain is built from TRBV5-4 and TRBJ2-3; D is uncertain. Germline values: CDR1 SGHNT, CDR2 YYREEE (reference sequence). This CDR3 region has 11 residues. V was trimmed by 4 bases and J by 6 bases, leaving 6 bases between them. For the CDR3, the DNA is TGTGCCAGCAGCCTCTCCGATACGCAGTATTTT. Its protein is CASSLSDTQYF. Using reference TRBV5-4 and TRBJ2-3 for the parts outside the CDR3, the full variable domain is ETGVTQSPTHLIKTRGQQVTLRCSSQSGHNTVSWYQQALGQGPQFIFQYYREEENGRGNFPPRFSGLQFPNYSSELNVNALELDDSALYLCASSLSDTQYFGPGTRLTVL.

The CDR3 reads CASSDVPGQAFNEKLFF. The CDR3 region has the DNA TGTGCCAGCAGCGACGTCCCCGGACAGGCTTTTAATGAAAAACTGTTTTTT. This rearrangement joins TRBV7-9 to TRBJ1-4, with 7 bases that match TRBD1. In germline, CDR1 is SEHNR, CDR2 FQNEAQ (reference sequence). This CDR3 contains 17 residues. V lost 5 bases to trimming and J lost 4 bases; unmatched junction nucleotides: 13.

This clone was found once. The V call is TRBV30, the J call TRBJ2-7; D may be TRBD1 (5 bases). V was shortened by 1 base and J by 6 bases, with 7 bases between the two germline ends. The CDR3 consists of 11 residues. The germline V gene has CDR1 GTSNPN and CDR2 SVGIG (reference sequence). The CDR3 DNA reads as TGTGCCTGGAGTGGACAGCGCGAGCAGTACTTC. Protein product: CAWSGQREQYF.

This clone was observed once. This chain uses TRBV18 with TRBJ2-1; 10 bases fit TRBD1. In germline, CDR1 is KGHSH, CDR2 LQKENI. CDR3 length equals 13 residues. V shed 5 bases and J 9 bases; nucleotides not matched to a gene: 4. The CDR3, as DNA: TGTGCCAGCTCAACGGGACAGGGGTTTGAGCAGTTCTTC. Protein sequence: CASSTGQGFEQFF.